This TCR beta chain is drawn from a study of T cell repertoires in cytomegalovirus infection. At the level of the study: It can be stated that public TCR beta signatures indicated CMV infection as well as a matching HLA type.

Whole-study results and caveats: Cumulative public TCR beta family frequency identified carriers of CMV plus the relevant HLA. Predominance within the ex vivo response was attributable to HLA-C-restricted CMV-specific TCR beta clonotypes.

TCRdb redid the calling of the reads with MiXCR, one entry per CDR3 protein. The sample lists approximately 89,000 distinct CDR3 sequences, 25% to 30% seen once, with 71% in the top ten. The CDR3 consists of 15 residues. The ends lost 3 bases at V and 5 bases at J; junction bases unmatched: 8. CDR1 is SEHNR, CDR2 FQNEAQ, per germline (reference sequence). To note about this clonotype: Its antigen is not identified.

The chain is built from TRBV7-9 and TRBJ2-7; 9 nucleotides align to TRBD1. The TCR originated in a human donor in good health (CMV status not recorded). Some clones in this sample may be carry-over from other donors' samples. Sequencing used CD8+ T cells from cultured PBMCs, obtained from culture after CMV antigen stimulation. The CDR3 loop reads CASSFVMGQGDEQYF. The CDR3 DNA is TGTGCCAGCAGCTTTGTGATGGGACAGGGCGACGAGCAGTACTTC.